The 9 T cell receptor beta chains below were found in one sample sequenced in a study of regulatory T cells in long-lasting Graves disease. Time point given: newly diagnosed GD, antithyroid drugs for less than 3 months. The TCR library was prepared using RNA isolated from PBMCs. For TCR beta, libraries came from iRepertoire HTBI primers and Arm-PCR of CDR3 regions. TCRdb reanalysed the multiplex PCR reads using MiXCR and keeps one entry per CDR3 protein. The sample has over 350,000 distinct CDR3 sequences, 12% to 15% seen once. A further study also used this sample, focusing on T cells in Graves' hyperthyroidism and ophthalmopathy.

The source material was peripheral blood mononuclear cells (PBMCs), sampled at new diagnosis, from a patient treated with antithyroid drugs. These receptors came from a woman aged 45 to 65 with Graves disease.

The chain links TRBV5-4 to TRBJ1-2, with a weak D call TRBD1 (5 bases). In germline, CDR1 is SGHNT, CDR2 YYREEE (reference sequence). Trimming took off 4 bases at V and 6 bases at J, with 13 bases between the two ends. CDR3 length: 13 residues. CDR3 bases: TGTGCCAGCAGCCCCCCGGGGGAGAATGGCTACACCTTC. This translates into CASSPPGENGYTF. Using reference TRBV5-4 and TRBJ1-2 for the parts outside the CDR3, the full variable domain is ETGVTQSPTHLIKTRGQQVTLRCSSQSGHNTVSWYQQALGQGPQFIFQYYREEENGRGNFPPRFSGLQFPNYSSELNVNALELDDSALYLCASSPPGENGYTFGSGTRLTVV.

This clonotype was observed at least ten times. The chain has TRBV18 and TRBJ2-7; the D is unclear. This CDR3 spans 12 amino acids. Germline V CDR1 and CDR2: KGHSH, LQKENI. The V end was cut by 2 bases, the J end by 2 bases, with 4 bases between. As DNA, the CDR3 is TGTGCCAGCTCACCAACAGCCTACGAGCAGTACTTC. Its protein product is CASSPTAYEQYF. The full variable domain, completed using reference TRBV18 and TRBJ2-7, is NAGVMQNPRHLVRRRGQEARLRCSPMKGHSHVYWYRQLPEEGLKFMVYLQKENIIDESGMPKERFSAEFPKEGPSILRIQQVVRGDSAAYFCASSPTAYEQYFGPGTRLTVT.

As DNA, the CDR3 is TGTGCCAGTAGTATAGGTACAGCCCTCCAAGAGACCCAGTACTTC. This translates into CASSIGTALQETQYF. This chain joins TRBV19 and TRBJ2-5; D is unclear. Germline CDR1 reads LNHDA; CDR2 reads SQIVND (reference sequence). V was pared by 1 base and J by 1 base, with 10 bases between. The CDR3 contains 15 residues.

The DNA for the CDR3 is TGTGCCAGCAGGAACCGGGGATTAAACAATGAGCAGTTCTTC. It encodes CASRNRGLNNEQFF. This sequence joins TRBV2 and TRBJ2-1; TRBD2 is a possible D gene (5 bases). Germline loops: CDR1 SNHLY, CDR2 FYNNEI. V was shortened by 6 bases and J by 5 bases, with 14 bases between the two germline ends. This CDR3 region has 14 residues.

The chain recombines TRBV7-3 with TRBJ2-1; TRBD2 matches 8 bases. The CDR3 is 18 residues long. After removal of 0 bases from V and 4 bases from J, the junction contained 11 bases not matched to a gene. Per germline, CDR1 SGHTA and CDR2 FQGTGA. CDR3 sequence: CASSLTSRPSGLYNEQFF. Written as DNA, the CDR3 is TGTGCCAGCAGCTTAACCTCCCGGCCTAGCGGGTTGTACAATGAGCAGTTCTTC.

This CDR3 is CASSLYPLSGELFF. The CDR3 nucleotides are TGTGCCAGCAGTTTATACCCATTGTCCGGGGAGCTGTTTTTT. The J gene is TRBJ2-2, the V gene TRBV27; D is unclear. The CDR3 has 14 amino acids. Trimming removed 1 base from V and 6 bases from J, with 9 bases in between. Germline V gene data show CDR1 as MNHEY and CDR2 as SMNVEV (reference sequence).

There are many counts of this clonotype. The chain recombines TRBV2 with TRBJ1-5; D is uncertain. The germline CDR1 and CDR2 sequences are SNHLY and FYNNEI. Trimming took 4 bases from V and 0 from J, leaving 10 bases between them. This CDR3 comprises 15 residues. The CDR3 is CASSVQLYSNQPQHF. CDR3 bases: TGTGCCAGCAGTGTACAGCTTTATAGCAATCAGCCCCAGCATTTT.

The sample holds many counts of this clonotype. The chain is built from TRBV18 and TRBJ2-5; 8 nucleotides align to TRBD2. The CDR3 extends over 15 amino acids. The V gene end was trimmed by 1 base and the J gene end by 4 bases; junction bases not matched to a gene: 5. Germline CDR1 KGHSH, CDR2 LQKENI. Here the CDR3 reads CASSPLAREGETQYF. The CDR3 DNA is TGTGCCAGCTCACCACTGGCCCGGGAGGGAGAGACCCAGTACTTC.

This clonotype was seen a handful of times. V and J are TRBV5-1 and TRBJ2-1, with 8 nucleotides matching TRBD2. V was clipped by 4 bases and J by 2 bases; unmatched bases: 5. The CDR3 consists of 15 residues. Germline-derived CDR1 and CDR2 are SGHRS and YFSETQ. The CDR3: CASSPGTSTYNEQFF. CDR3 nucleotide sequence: TGCGCCAGCAGCCCCGGGACTAGTACCTACAATGAGCAGTTCTTC.